One and the same sample provided the 14 T cell receptor beta chains below, sequenced in a study of blood T cell repertoires in COVID-19. Sequenced by immunoSEQ multiplex PCR; TCRdb stores in-frame clones only, minus some. The sample records just over 300,000 clones, approximately 90% being singletons. Sequencing input: PBMCs or T cells enriched from blood (not recorded which). The source is a woman aged 40-49 years who had recovered from COVID-19.

This chain links TRBV27 with TRBJ1-2; 8 positions agree with TRBD1. CDR3 length equals 14 residues. Trimming cost V 6 bases and J 7 bases; bases outside gene matches: 10. The germline gives CDR1 MNHEY, CDR2 SMNVEV (reference sequence). The CDR3 reads CASSRTGLEGGYTF. In DNA, the CDR3 is TGTGCCAGCAGCCGGACAGGGTTAGAGGGTGGCTACACCTTC.

This chain uses TRBV27 with TRBJ2-5, with 11 bases lining up with TRBD1. Trimming at V came to 5 bases and at J to 2 bases, leaving 10 bases not matched to a gene. The CDR3 runs 17 residues. From germline, CDR1 is MNHEY and CDR2 SMNVEV (reference sequence). In DNA form, the CDR3 reads TGTGCCAGCAGTCTCACCACGGACAGGGGGCTACAAGAGACCCAGTACTTC. Amino acid sequence: CASSLTTDRGLQETQYF.

The chain carries TRBV27 and TRBJ1-5; D gene ambiguous. The CDR3 loop spans 13 amino acids. Germline CDR1 and CDR2: MNHEY and SMNVEV (reference sequence). Trimming pared 3 bases from V and 2 bases from J, leaving 5 bases between. This CDR3 reads CASSFQGNQPQHF. CDR3 DNA sequence: TGTGCCAGCAGTTTCCAGGGCAATCAGCCCCAGCATTTT.

The chain is built from TRBV7-2 and TRBJ1-4; no firm D call. The CDR3 extends over 13 amino acids. In germline, CDR1 is SGHTA, CDR2 FQGNSA. V was clipped by 1 base and J by 8 bases, with 8 bases between them. CDR3 sequence reads: CASSLEAGEKLFF. The CDR3 DNA follows: TGTGCCAGCAGCTTAGAGGCGGGGGAAAAACTGTTTTTT.

This chain uses TRBV4-2 with TRBJ1-2; the D is unclear. With 6 bases removed from V and 7 bases from J, the gap between germline ends came to 15 bases. The CDR3 sequence is 13 residues long. Germline CDR1 is LGHNA and CDR2 is YNFKEQ. CDR3 in DNA: TGTGCCAGCAGACCCAAGGGAGTAGGTGGCTACACCTTC. Residues: CASRPKGVGGYTF.

This clone showed up just once. The CDR3 DNA sequence: TGTGCCAGCAGCCCCAATAGCGGCTACACCTTC. Its protein product is CASSPNSGYTF. The genes are TRBV7-8 and TRBJ1-2; D remains unclear. V was clipped by 5 bases and J by 8 bases, with 9 bases between them. This CDR3 is built from 11 residues. CDR1 SGHVS and CDR2 FQNEAQ come from the germline V gene.

This clone was found once. The chain uses TRBV28 and TRBJ2-7; D perhaps matches TRBD1 (6 bases). Germline assignment: CDR1 MDHEN and CDR2 SYDVKM. With 5 bases removed from V and 7 bases from J, the gap between germline ends came to 12 bases. This CDR3 spans 12 amino acids. CDR3 region: CASSLTGLEQYF. CDR3 DNA sequence: TGTGCCAGCAGTCTAACAGGGCTAGAGCAGTACTTC.

CDR3 in amino acids: CATSDCTGRYYNSPLHF. In DNA, the CDR3 is TGTGCCACCAGTGATTGCACAGGCCGTTACTATAATTCACCCCTCCACTTT. The rearrangement links TRBV24-1 to TRBJ1-6; the D gene is possibly TRBD1 (5 bases). The CDR3 spans 17 residues. Trimming took off 2 bases at V and 3 bases at J, with 13 bases between the two ends. Germline assignment: CDR1 KGHDR and CDR2 SFDVKD.

This chain's CDR3 is CASSEYRVRTNEKLFF. CDR3 bases: TGTGCCAGCAGTGAATACAGGGTTCGCACTAATGAAAAACTGTTTTTT. This chain connects TRBV25-1 to TRBJ1-4, with a weak D call TRBD1 (5 bases). Deletions cut 0 bases from V and 2 bases from J, with 10 bases between. The CDR3 has 16 residues. In germline, CDR1 is MGHDK, CDR2 SYGVNS.

The chain combines TRBV7-5 with TRBJ1-6. TRBV7-5 is a documented pseudogene. CDR3 length: 15 amino acids. The CDR3: CARSLQANYNSPLHF. In nucleotides, the CDR3 is TGTGCCAGAAGCTTACAAGCAAACTATAATTCACCCCTCCACTTT.

The genes are TRBV28 and TRBJ2-7; D might be TRBD2 (5 bases). CDR3 size: 14 residues. In germline, CDR1 is MDHEN, CDR2 SYDVKM. Trimming cost V 7 bases and J 4 bases, with 17 bases left between them. CDR3 protein: CASTTGVWTYEQYF. The DNA of the CDR3 is TGTGCCAGCACCACCGGGGTCTGGACTTACGAGCAGTACTTC. The whole variable domain, filled in from reference TRBV28 and TRBJ2-7, reads DVKVTQSSRYLVKRTGEKVFLECVQDMDHENMFWYRQDPGLGLRLIYFSYDVKMKEKGDIPEGYSVSREKKERFSLILESASTNQTSMYLCASTTGVWTYEQYFGPGTRLTVT.

V is TRBV28 and J is TRBJ1-5; the match to TRBD1 covers 7 bases. J lost 0 bases, V lost 6 bases, and 11 bases had no gene match. The CDR3 runs to 17 residues. The germline CDR1 and CDR2 sequences are MDHEN and SYDVKM. CDR3 nucleotides: TGTGCCAGCAGGACCGGACAGGCGACATATAGCAATCAGCCCCAGCATTTT. Translated: CASRTGQATYSNQPQHF.

This clone was observed a single time. The V and J genes are TRBV18 and TRBJ1-5; D gene uncertain. The CDR3 is made up of 13 amino acids. CDR1 is KGHSH, CDR2 LQKENI, per germline. V dropped 3 bases and J dropped 4 bases, with 7 bases sitting between them. CDR3 in amino acids: CASSPERNQPQHF. As DNA, the CDR3 is TGTGCCAGCTCACCGGAGAGAAATCAGCCCCAGCATTTT.

This rearrangement joins TRBV28 to TRBJ1-6; TRBD1 is a possible D gene (5 bases). Germline V gene data show CDR1 as MDHEN and CDR2 as SYDVKM. The CDR3 covers 14 residues. The V and J ends lost 5 bases and 2 bases respectively, with 7 bases between them. CDR3 protein: CASSRQTYNSPLHF. The CDR3 DNA reads TGTGCCAGCAGTCGACAGACCTATAATTCACCCCTCCACTTT.